The 30 T cell receptor beta chains below were found in one sample sequenced in a study of T cell responses to AZD1222 COVID-19 vaccine. Sequencing was performed with immunoSEQ multiplex PCR; in TCRdb, only in-frame clones are kept and a portion is missing. The repertoire includes over 100,000 clones, 87% of them detected once, and approximately 2.6% sits in the top ten. This specimen was peripheral blood, taken 28 days after the second AZD1222 dose. All receptors derive from an adult who received the AZD1222 COVID-19 vaccine.

The chain couples TRBV9 to TRBJ2-3, with 11 bases matching TRBD2. The ends lost 3 bases at V and 3 bases at J; junction bases unmatched: 6. There are 16 residues in the CDR3. Germline loops: CDR1 SGDLS, CDR2 YYNGEE. Here the CDR3 reads CASSAQLAGVTDTQYF. The DNA of the CDR3 is TGTGCCAGCAGCGCCCAACTAGCGGGGGTTACAGATACGCAGTATTTT.

This chain joins TRBV18 and TRBJ1-3; 9 bases map to TRBD1. V was clipped by 3 bases and J by 4 bases; unmatched bases: 10. The CDR3 is 17 amino acids. Germline loops: CDR1 KGHSH, CDR2 LQKENI. The CDR3 loop is CASSPVPGQGVGNTIYF. CDR3 DNA: TGTGCCAGCTCACCCGTCCCGGGACAGGGTGTAGGAAACACCATATATTTT.

The chain links TRBV15 to TRBJ2-7, with a tentative D call TRBD2 (6 bases). Germline lookup yields CDR1 LNHNV and CDR2 YYDKDF (reference sequence). V was pared by 1 base and J by 1 base, with 8 bases between. This CDR3 is 14 amino acids long. CDR3 in amino acids: CATSRVRGSYEQYF. The CDR3 DNA follows: TGTGCCACCAGCAGAGTTCGGGGGTCCTACGAGCAGTACTTC.

The chain employs TRBV18 and TRBJ1-4; 7 positions agree with TRBD1. Germline-derived CDR1 and CDR2 are KGHSH and LQKENI. Trimming took 2 bases from V and 3 from J; bases not matched to a gene: 3. CDR3 length: 15 residues. The CDR3 is CASSPRGQSNEKLFF. CDR3 nucleotides: TGTGCCAGCTCACCAAGGGGACAGTCTAATGAAAAACTGTTTTTT.

The genes are TRBV5-1 and TRBJ2-5; 7 bases are a match to TRBD2. After removal of 6 bases from V and 3 bases from J, the junction contained 8 bases not matched to a gene. The CDR3 runs to 14 residues. CDR1 SGHRS and CDR2 YFSETQ come from the germline V gene. The CDR3 DNA follows: TGCGCCAGCACTGAGGGCGGGGGAGAAGAGACCCAGTACTTC. Translated, it gives CASTEGGGEETQYF.

The J gene is TRBJ2-1, the V gene TRBV7-9; the D gene is possibly TRBD2 (5 bases). Trimming removed 10 bases at V and 15 bases at J, with 19 bases between. The germline gives CDR1 SEHNR, CDR2 FQNEAQ (reference sequence). The CDR3 has 11 amino acids. This CDR3 reads CATGRGIQSFF. The CDR3 DNA reads as TGTGCCACAGGAAGAGGGATCCAATCGTTCTTC.

The gene calls are TRBV9 and TRBJ1-4; D is possibly TRBD1 (5 bases). In germline, CDR1 is SGDLS, CDR2 YYNGEE. This CDR3 spans 15 amino acids. The V end was cut by 0 bases, the J end by 1 base, with 7 bases between. CDR3 coding DNA: TGTGCCAGCAGCGTAGGGAGGGGAACTAATGAAAAACTGTTTTTT. Its translation is CASSVGRGTNEKLFF.

The rearrangement joins TRBV9 to TRBJ1-6; no clear D. Trimming pared 0 bases from V and 2 bases from J, leaving 3 bases between. This CDR3 region has 14 residues. Germline lookup yields CDR1 SGDLS and CDR2 YYNGEE. For the CDR3, the DNA is TGTGCCAGCAGCGTAGGAGCCTATAATTCACCCCTCCACTTT. It encodes CASSVGAYNSPLHF. Together with reference TRBV9 and TRBJ1-6, the CDR3 gives the full variable domain: DSGVTQTPKHLITATGQRVTLRCSPRSGDLSVYWYQQSLDQGLQFLIQYYNGEERAKGNILERFSAQQFPDLHSELNLSSLELGDSALYFCASSVGAYNSPLHFGNGTRLTVT.

DNA for the CDR3: TGTGCCAGCAGTTTAGACAGGCCTCGAGGTAACACTGAAGCTTTCTTT. Translating gives CASSLDRPRGNTEAFF. This chain joins TRBV2 and TRBJ1-1; D may be TRBD1 (6 bases). V lost 5 bases, J lost 2 bases, and 18 bases lay in between. In germline, CDR1 is SNHLY, CDR2 FYNNEI. The CDR3 length is 16 residues.

This chain joins TRBV25-1 and TRBJ1-2, with D possibly matching TRBD1 (5 bases). V was clipped by 4 bases and J by 9 bases, with 12 bases between them. CDR1 MGHDK and CDR2 SYGVNS come from the germline V gene. The CDR3 extends over 12 amino acids. Here the CDR3 DNA reads TGTGCCAGCAGTGCCGGGACCTCTCGCTACACCTTC. Encoded protein: CASSAGTSRYTF.

This sequence joins TRBV10-3 and TRBJ2-2; 7 nucleotides agree with TRBD2. J lost 5 bases, V lost 11 bases, and 11 bases had no gene match. CDR1 ENHRY and CDR2 SYGVKD come from the germline V gene. This CDR3 contains 14 residues. The CDR3 loop is CASRILAETGELFF. CDR3 DNA sequence: TGTGCCTCACGAATCCTAGCGGAGACCGGGGAGCTGTTTTTT.

This chain connects TRBV19 to TRBJ1-6; D may be TRBD1 (5 bases). The germline gives CDR1 LNHDA, CDR2 SQIVND (reference sequence). Trimming cost V 6 bases and J 10 bases, with 19 bases left between them. The CDR3 length is 15 residues. The CDR3 region has the DNA TGTGCCAGTAGACCCGGGGGGGGAATTCGCTCACCCCTCCACTTT. This translates into CASRPGGGIRSPLHF. The full variable domain, in which reference TRBV19 and TRBJ1-6 provide the parts outside the CDR3, is DGGITQSPKYLFRKEGQNVTLSCEQNLNHDAMYWYRQDPGQGLRLIYYSQIVNDFQKGDIAEGYSVSREKKESFPLTVTSAQKNPTAFYLCASRPGGGIRSPLHFGNGTRLTVT.

V gene TRBV5-1 combines with J gene TRBJ1-1; 10 nucleotides match TRBD1. Trimming took 3 bases from V and 3 from J; bases not matched to a gene: 2. The CDR3 totals 14 residues. Germline V gene data show CDR1 as SGHRS and CDR2 as YFSETQ. CDR3 DNA sequence: TGCGCCAGCAGCTGGGACAGGGGTGACACTGAAGCTTTCTTT. Protein product: CASSWDRGDTEAFF.

The rearrangement links TRBV6-2 or TRBV6-3 to TRBJ1-4, with D unclear. Deletions cut 2 bases from V and 8 bases from J, with 3 bases between. CDR1 is MNHEY, CDR2 SVGEGT, per germline. The CDR3 length is 11 residues. The CDR3 sequence is CASSYGEKLFF. In DNA form, the CDR3 reads TGTGCCAGCAGTTACGGCGAAAAACTGTTTTTT.

This clone was picked up a small number of times. The chain combines TRBV15 with TRBJ1-5, with D unresolved. V was trimmed by 3 bases and J by 5 bases, leaving 8 bases between them. In germline, CDR1 is LNHNV, CDR2 YYDKDF (reference sequence). The CDR3 length is 13 residues. The CDR3 loop is CATSRSRDQPQHF. CDR3 DNA: TGTGCCACCAGCAGGTCTAGGGATCAGCCCCAGCATTTT.

This clone was seen a handful of times. The CDR3 spells CASSLGAGTDTQYF. The DNA for the CDR3 is TGTGCCAGCAGCTTAGGTGCGGGAACAGATACGCAGTATTTT. The chain uses TRBV7-2 and TRBJ2-3; tentative D call: TRBD2 (6 bases). The CDR3 loop spans 14 amino acids. Trimming took off 1 base at V and 3 bases at J, with 8 bases between the two ends. From germline, CDR1 is SGHTA and CDR2 FQGNSA.

This clone occurred a few times. The rearrangement joins TRBV30 to TRBJ1-6; TRBD1 agrees at 7 bases. CDR3 length: 13 residues. Germline assignment: CDR1 GTSNPN and CDR2 SVGIG (reference sequence). V was pared by 2 bases and J by 8 bases, with 3 bases of the junction left unmatched. In nucleotides, the CDR3 is TGTGCCTGGAGTAAAGGGGGCGATTCACCCCTCCACTTT. It codes for CAWSKGGDSPLHF.

The CDR3 region has the DNA TGTGCCAGCAGCCAGACAAACAGGGGCCGAAACTATGGCTACACCTTC. The encoded protein is CASSQTNRGRNYGYTF. The genes are TRBV27 and TRBJ1-2, with TRBD1 matching 7 bases. The CDR3 runs to 16 residues. J gave up 2 bases and V 6 bases, and 12 bases lay outside the gene matches. Germline CDR1 reads MNHEY; CDR2 reads SMNVEV (reference sequence).

J is TRBJ2-2 and V is TRBV5-1; weak D call: TRBD2 (6 bases). Germline V gene sequence: CDR1 SGHRS, CDR2 YFSETQ. The CDR3 runs to 15 residues. Between the trimmed V and J ends, which lost 3 bases and 2 bases, there was a span of 11 bases. The CDR3 spells CASSWGDGNTGELFF. The CDR3 nucleotides are TGCGCCAGCAGCTGGGGGGACGGTAACACCGGGGAGCTGTTTTTT.

This clone has only a few counts. The CDR3 reads CATFGGRNEQFF. CDR3 bases: TGTGCCACCTTTGGGGGCCGAAATGAGCAGTTCTTC. J is TRBJ2-1 and V is TRBV2, with D possibly being TRBD1 (6 bases). In germline, CDR1 is SNHLY, CDR2 FYNNEI. V was trimmed by 10 bases and J by 7 bases, leaving 14 bases between them. The CDR3 is 12 amino acids. The whole variable domain, filled in from reference TRBV2 and TRBJ2-1, reads EPEVTQTPSHQVTQMGQEVILRCVPISNHLYFYWYRQILGQKVEFLVSFYNNEISEKSEIFDDQFSVERPDGSNFTLKIRSTKLEDSAMYFCATFGGRNEQFFGPGTRLTVL.

The genes are TRBV5-3 and TRBJ1-5, with D uncertain. TRBV5-3 is known as an ORF, though its function is uncertain. The CDR3 length is 11 residues. Trimming stripped 6 bases from V and 5 bases from J, with 6 bases between. The DNA for the CDR3 is TGTGCCAGAATGGTCGATCAGCCCCAGCATTTT. It yields the protein CARMVDQPQHF.

This rearrangement joins TRBV5-1 to TRBJ2-3; 9 bases align to TRBD1. The germline gives CDR1 SGHRS, CDR2 YFSETQ. V lost 6 bases to trimming and J lost 5 bases; unmatched junction nucleotides: 10. The CDR3 has 15 amino acids. In nucleotides, the CDR3 is TGCGCCAGCAACCACAGGGGGCTCCAGGGAGATACGCAGTATTTT. As protein: CASNHRGLQGDTQYF.

This sequence joins TRBV9 and TRBJ2-2; TRBD2 might be the D (7 bases). CDR1 is SGDLS, CDR2 YYNGEE, per germline. The CDR3 sequence is 16 residues long. Trimming stripped 7 bases from V and 4 bases from J, with 20 bases between. The chain's CDR3 is CASALGGGGRTGELFF. Here the CDR3 DNA reads TGTGCCAGCGCCCTAGGTGGGGGGGGGCGCACCGGGGAGCTGTTTTTT. Combining the CDR3 with reference TRBV9 and TRBJ2-2 gives the whole variable domain DSGVTQTPKHLITATGQRVTLRCSPRSGDLSVYWYQQSLDQGLQFLIQYYNGEERAKGNILERFSAQQFPDLHSELNLSSLELGDSALYFCASALGGGGRTGELFFGEGSRLTVL.

V usage is TRBV5-1 and J usage is TRBJ2-1, with 8 bases lining up with TRBD2. Germline CDR1 reads SGHRS; CDR2 reads YFSETQ. The V and J ends lost 0 bases and 6 bases, in that order; junction bases with no gene match: 8. The CDR3 is 16 amino acids. CDR3 loop: CASSLESGLGSNEQFF. CDR3 nucleotides: TGCGCCAGCAGCTTGGAATCGGGACTAGGCTCCAATGAGCAGTTCTTC.

The V and J genes are TRBV5-1 and TRBJ1-3; no clear D. V was shortened by 0 bases and J by 0 bases, with 10 bases between the two germline ends. The V gene's germline CDR1 is SGHRS and CDR2 YFSETQ. There are 16 residues in the CDR3. CDR3 protein: CASSLGWTSSGNTIYF. Here the CDR3 DNA reads TGCGCCAGCAGCTTGGGCTGGACGAGCTCTGGAAACACCATATATTTT.

The chain recombines TRBV7-6 with TRBJ1-6; 7 bases map to TRBD1. CDR1 and CDR2 (germline): SGHVS, FNYEAQ. There are 16 residues in the CDR3. Germline trimming cut 4 bases from V and 5 bases from J; bases unmatched to any gene: 8. The CDR3 reads CASSSGTEPNNSPLHF. Written as DNA, the CDR3 is TGTGCCAGCAGCTCCGGGACAGAACCCAATAATTCACCCCTCCACTTT.

A few counts support this clone. The CDR3: CSVRQERNQPQHF. The CDR3 DNA reads as TGCAGCGTAAGACAGGAGCGCAATCAGCCCCAGCATTTT. The J gene is TRBJ1-5, the V gene TRBV29-1, with a tentative D call TRBD1 (6 bases). There are 13 residues in the CDR3. The V end lost 6 bases, the J end lost 2 bases, and 11 bases lay between the germline ends. CDR1 is SQVTM, CDR2 ANQGSEA, per germline.

The V and J genes are TRBV4-3 and TRBJ1-2; D gene ambiguous. CDR1 is LGHNA, CDR2 YSLEER, per germline. This CDR3 region has 13 residues. V lost 0 bases and J lost 8, with 10 bases in between. DNA for the CDR3: TGCGCCAGCAGCCAAGATATGGTTAGAGGCTACACCTTC. This codes for CASSQDMVRGYTF.

The chain recombines TRBV5-1 with TRBJ1-5, with TRBD1 matching over 8 bases. The CDR3 loop spans 16 amino acids. The V gene's germline CDR1 is SGHRS and CDR2 YFSETQ. The trim removed 4 bases at V and 6 bases at J, leaving 12 bases unmatched. CDR3 residues: CASSPGPTGDGQPQHF. In nucleotides, the CDR3 is TGCGCCAGCAGCCCAGGGCCGACAGGGGACGGTCAGCCCCAGCATTTT.

J is TRBJ2-3 and V is TRBV6-5, with TRBD1 matching over 8 bases. The ends lost 4 bases at V and 0 bases at J; junction bases unmatched: 3. Germline V gives CDR1 MNHEY, CDR2 SVGAGI. The CDR3 contains 15 residues. The CDR3 loop is CASSSGQGSTDTQYF. For the CDR3, the DNA is TGTGCCAGCAGTTCCGGACAGGGAAGCACAGATACGCAGTATTTT.